The clone carrying this T cell receptor beta chain was observed a handful of times. The assay was immunoSEQ multiplex PCR, and TCRdb's table has in-frame clones only and misses some. The repertoire has 70,000 to 90,000 clones, around 86% of them found once; the top ten carry about 4%. This entry is derived from a study of blood T cell repertoires in COVID-19. The clonotype was recovered from a man in his sixties with acute or convalescent COVID-19. The sequenced sample was peripheral blood.

This chain's CDR3 is CASSYDRGGNNEQFF. The CDR3 coding sequence is TGTGCCAGCAGTTACGACAGGGGGGGAAACAATGAGCAGTTCTTC. The rearrangement uses TRBV6-5 and TRBJ2-1; TRBD1 aligns across 9 bases. The CDR3 is 15 residues long. Germline V gene data show CDR1 as MNHEY and CDR2 as SVGAGI. After removal of 2 bases from V and 5 bases from J, the junction contained 4 bases not matched to a gene.